The clone carrying this T cell receptor (beta chain) was counted between two and nine times. Its matching antigen is unknown. These data belong to a study of cytomegalovirus exposure and HLA in healthy donors. The study, taken as a whole, reports: V- and J-gene trimming in TCR beta was tied to a missense DCLRE1C variant by an analysis performed later. Previously analyzed data showed that most TCR beta V segments were productive at a frequency of about 90% or about 30%. Later on, analysis showed that most CMV-associated TCR beta chains appeared to be HLA-restricted.

In the PCR, 60 Vbeta and 13 Jbeta primers were used. Produced via immunoSEQ multiplex PCR; TCRdb's table is partial and in-frame only. This sample carries 99,000 or so clones, 9.5% to 13% of them seen once, and the ten largest clones take over 4.5%. V gave up 4 bases and J gave up 0 bases; unmatched junction bases: 9. The CDR3 consists of 16 residues. CDR1 GTSNPN and CDR2 SVGIG come from the germline V gene (reference sequence). Specimen: PBMCs. This clonotype was sampled from a man aged 40-50 years in good health and CMV-seropositive. The chain employs TRBV30 and TRBJ2-7; 10 bases match TRBD2. The CDR3 loop is CAWNPAASGSSYEQYF. CDR3 nucleotides: TGTGCCTGGAACCCCGCGGCTAGCGGGAGCTCCTACGAGCAGTACTTC.